The next 21 T cell receptor beta chains were all read from a single sample in a study of stem cell transplantation in POMP-related autoinflammatory disease. Clones were read by immunoSEQ multiplex PCR, and TCRdb kept only the in-frame ones, dropping some. The data contain tens of thousands of clones, approximately 91% of them singletons. Source: CD4+ T cells from PBMCs, taken after stem cell transplantation. The source of these receptors is a human patient with POMP-related autoinflammation and immune dysregulation (PRAID). Some T cells may be transferred from the graft donor.

The CDR3 loop reads CASSQGSGTQYF. As DNA, the CDR3 is TGTGCCAGCAGTCAGGGGAGTGGGACCCAGTACTTC. The chain carries TRBV2 and TRBJ2-5; D perhaps matches TRBD1 (6 bases). Germline assignment: CDR1 SNHLY and CDR2 FYNNEI. The germline V and J ends were trimmed by 5 bases and 7 bases, with 11 bases remaining between them. This CDR3 is 12 amino acids long.

This chain links TRBV4-2 with TRBJ2-3, with D possibly being TRBD2 (5 bases). Trimming stripped 0 bases from V and 4 bases from J, with 20 bases between. The CDR3 covers 18 residues. Germline-derived CDR1 and CDR2 are LGHNA and YNFKEQ. In DNA, the CDR3 is TGTGCCAGCAGCCAAGAGGGTGGCGGGTTTCTACGGGCAGATACGCAGTATTTT. It codes for CASSQEGGGFLRADTQYF.

The CDR3 coding sequence is TGTGCCAGCAGCCCGCGGGGGGCGGGACAAGAGACCCAGTACTTC. Translated: CASSPRGAGQETQYF. The V call is TRBV7-9, the J call TRBJ2-5; 8 positions agree with TRBD2. The CDR3 spans 15 residues. Germline CDR1 is SEHNR and CDR2 is FQNEAQ (reference sequence). The V segment lost 5 bases and the J segment 2 bases; nucleotides outside the gene matches: 7.

This clone has just one count. This chain connects TRBV6-5 to TRBJ1-2; D call uncertain. The CDR3 loop spans 14 amino acids. The V gene lost 6 bases and the J gene lost 1 base, with 12 bases spanning the gap. From germline, CDR1 is MNHEY and CDR2 SVGAGI. CDR3 DNA sequence: TGTGCCAGCAGCGTGTTCGGAAATAACTATGGCTACACCTTC. Amino acid sequence: CASSVFGNNYGYTF.

The chain has TRBV18 and TRBJ2-7; 9 bases agree with TRBD1. Germline lookup yields CDR1 KGHSH and CDR2 LQKENI. Trimming cost V 2 bases and J 5 bases; bases outside gene matches: 7. This CDR3 is built from 15 residues. The CDR3 DNA sequence: TGTGCCAGCTCACCAGCCCGGACAGGGGCAGACGAGCAGTACTTC. Its protein is CASSPARTGADEQYF.

The chain is built from TRBV28 and TRBJ2-7; no firm D call. This CDR3 region has 15 residues. Germline CDR1 MDHEN, CDR2 SYDVKM. V was shortened by 4 bases and J by 4 bases, with 17 bases between the two germline ends. CDR3 DNA: TGTGCCAGCAGTTCGTTTGTGGGGAACCCATACGAGCAGTACTTC. It specifies CASSSFVGNPYEQYF.

The chain is built from TRBV29-1 and TRBJ2-5; D unresolved. V lost 4 bases and J lost 5, with 11 bases in between. Germline CDR1 is SQVTM and CDR2 is ANQGSEA. There are 12 residues in the CDR3. The chain's CDR3 is CSVGALGETQYF. The CDR3 bases are TGCAGCGTTGGGGCCCTTGGGGAGACCCAGTACTTC.

The rearrangement links TRBV27 to TRBJ2-2; the match to TRBD1 covers 8 bases. This CDR3 is built from 18 residues. CDR1 is MNHEY and CDR2 is SMNVEV in the germline V gene (reference sequence). The J segment lost 5 bases and the V segment lost 3 bases, leaving 14 bases of the junction unmatched. CDR3 DNA: TGTGCCAGCAGTTTCCTCGGACAGGGATTTATTCGGACCGGGGAGCTGTTTTTT. Translation gives CASSFLGQGFIRTGELFF.

The chain carries TRBV20-1 and TRBJ2-3; TRBD1 is a possible D gene (5 bases). In germline, CDR1 is DFQATT, CDR2 SNEGSKA (reference sequence). Trimming stripped 7 bases from V and 4 bases from J, with 9 bases between. This CDR3 contains 11 residues. The DNA of the CDR3 is TGCAGTGGTCAGGGCCCAGATACGCAGTATTTT. It yields the protein CSGQGPDTQYF.

CDR3 coding DNA: TGCGCCAGCAGCAAGAGGGACTGGACTAGCGGGAGGACAGATACGCAGTATTTT. This encodes CASSKRDWTSGRTDTQYF. The chain joins TRBV4-1 to TRBJ2-3; 14 nucleotides line up with TRBD2. This CDR3 comprises 18 residues. Germline CDR1 MGHRA, CDR2 YSYEKL. Trimming removed 5 bases from V and 3 bases from J; junction bases left unmatched: 10.

V gene TRBV28 combines with J gene TRBJ1-5, with D unresolved. The germline V gene has CDR1 MDHEN and CDR2 SYDVKM. The CDR3 runs 13 residues. V gave up 5 bases and J gave up 9 bases, with 14 bases separating them. The CDR3 DNA sequence: TGTGCCAGCAGTACCCCCCGCAGAGTGCCCCAGCATTTT. Translated, it gives CASSTPRRVPQHF.

A few counts support this clone. The chain carries TRBV30 and TRBJ2-2; D remains ambiguous. Germline V CDR1 and CDR2: GTSNPN, SVGIG (reference sequence). The CDR3 totals 15 residues. Trimming shortened V by 3 bases and J by 4 bases, and 15 bases separated the two germline ends. In DNA form, the CDR3 reads TGTGCCTGGAGCGTATCCACCCATAGCACCGGGGAGCTGTTTTTT. This translates into CAWSVSTHSTGELFF.

The chain joins TRBV5-1 to TRBJ2-7; D is perhaps TRBD1 (6 bases). Germline V lookup: CDR1 SGHRS, CDR2 YFSETQ. This CDR3 comprises 15 residues. V lost 2 bases, J lost 4 bases, and 16 bases lay in between. CDR3 DNA sequence: TGCGCCAGCAGCTTTGCGGGCAGGGGCCCATACGAGCAGTACTTC. This encodes CASSFAGRGPYEQYF.

The chain couples TRBV29-1 to TRBJ1-2; 8 nucleotides align to TRBD1. The CDR3 has 11 residues. V dropped 7 bases and J dropped 7; count of bases not matched to a gene: 5. From germline, CDR1 is SQVTM and CDR2 ANQGSEA. This CDR3 is CSAEDRGGYTF. CDR3 nucleotide sequence: TGCAGCGCCGAAGACAGGGGTGGCTACACCTTC.

The rearrangement links TRBV23-1 to TRBJ2-7; D may correspond to TRBD1 or TRBD2 (5 bases each). TRBV23-1 is flagged as an ORF with uncertain function. V gave up 4 bases and J gave up 3 bases, with 22 bases separating them. CDR3 size: 17 residues. The CDR3 here is CASSPTKLPGPFYEQYF. Here the CDR3 DNA reads TGCGCCAGCAGTCCGACTAAACTTCCGGGACCGTTCTACGAGCAGTACTTC.

This rearrangement joins TRBV18 to TRBJ1-1; 11 bases agree with TRBD1. With V trimmed by 4 bases and J by 1 base, 5 bases remained unmatched. Germline loops: CDR1 KGHSH, CDR2 LQKENI. The CDR3 consists of 16 residues. For the CDR3, the DNA is TGTGCCAGCTCACTAATGGACAGGGGGCAGAACACTGAAGCTTTCTTT. This translates into CASSLMDRGQNTEAFF.

This clone was counted once. The chain uses TRBV2 and TRBJ2-3; no firm D call. The CDR3 is 13 amino acids. The germline V gene encodes CDR1 SNHLY and CDR2 FYNNEI. V lost 6 bases and J lost 4, with 11 bases in between. DNA of the CDR3: TGTGCCAGCAGGCGAAGGGTATCAGATACGCAGTATTTT. It specifies CASRRRVSDTQYF. Combining the CDR3 with reference TRBV2 and TRBJ2-3 gives the whole variable domain EPEVTQTPSHQVTQMGQEVILRCVPISNHLYFYWYRQILGQKVEFLVSFYNNEISEKSEIFDDQFSVERPDGSNFTLKIRSTKLEDSAMYFCASRRRVSDTQYFGPGTRLTVL.

V is TRBV3-1 (or the pseudogene TRBV3-2) and J is TRBJ1-1; D is possibly TRBD1 (6 bases). Germline CDR1 and CDR2: LGHDT and YNNKEL (reference sequence). This CDR3 is 14 amino acids long. The ends were cut back, 4 bases at V and 4 bases at J, with 13 bases in the middle. DNA of the CDR3: TGTGCCAGCAGCCGGCAACAGGGAGGCACTGAAGCTTTCTTT. It specifies CASSRQQGGTEAFF.

This clone occurred once. CDR3 residues: CASSPRAPTNTGELFF. The CDR3, as DNA: TGTGCCAGCAGCCCTCGGGCACCTACGAACACCGGGGAGCTGTTTTTT. The rearrangement uses TRBV28 and TRBJ2-2; no clear D. V lost 6 bases to trimming and J lost 0 bases, with 14 bases between them. The CDR3 has 16 amino acids. Germline V gives CDR1 MDHEN, CDR2 SYDVKM.

V and J are TRBV7-8 and TRBJ2-1; TRBD1 matches 9 bases. Germline V gives CDR1 SGHVS, CDR2 FQNEAQ. The CDR3 is 17 residues long. V lost 2 bases and J lost 3; bases outside the gene matches: 8. CDR3 coding DNA: TGTGCCAGCAGCTTAAGATTTGGGACAGGGATCTACAATGAGCAGTTCTTC. Protein: CASSLRFGTGIYNEQFF.

The chain combines TRBV10-1 with TRBJ2-7; no firm D call. Germline V gene sequence: CDR1 WNHNN, CDR2 SYGVQD (reference sequence). There are 11 residues in the CDR3. With 0 bases removed from V and 7 bases from J, the gap between germline ends came to 4 bases. CDR3 amino acids: CASSESGEQYF. The CDR3 DNA follows: TGCGCCAGCAGTGAGTCGGGTGAGCAGTACTTC.